This T cell receptor beta chain was found in a study of T-cell memory formation after mild COVID-19. TCRdb passed the 5' RACE reads through MiXCR, listing each CDR3 protein once. The sample holds over 450,000 distinct CDR3 sequences, about a fifth seen once. Trimming removed 4 bases at V and 5 bases at J, with 14 bases between. CDR3 size: 14 residues. Germline assignment: CDR1 SNHLY and CDR2 FYNNEI. This chain joins TRBV2 and TRBJ1-2; D gene ambiguous. This clonotype originated in an adult woman who had mild COVID-19 (a few samples of this study predate the infection). Cell type and time point are not known. The sequencing input was PBMCs or a T cell subset sorted from them (not recorded which). The CDR3 spells CASSVGTLSYGYTF. The CDR3 bases are TGTGCCAGCAGTGTCGGCACTCTGAGTTATGGCTACACCTTC.